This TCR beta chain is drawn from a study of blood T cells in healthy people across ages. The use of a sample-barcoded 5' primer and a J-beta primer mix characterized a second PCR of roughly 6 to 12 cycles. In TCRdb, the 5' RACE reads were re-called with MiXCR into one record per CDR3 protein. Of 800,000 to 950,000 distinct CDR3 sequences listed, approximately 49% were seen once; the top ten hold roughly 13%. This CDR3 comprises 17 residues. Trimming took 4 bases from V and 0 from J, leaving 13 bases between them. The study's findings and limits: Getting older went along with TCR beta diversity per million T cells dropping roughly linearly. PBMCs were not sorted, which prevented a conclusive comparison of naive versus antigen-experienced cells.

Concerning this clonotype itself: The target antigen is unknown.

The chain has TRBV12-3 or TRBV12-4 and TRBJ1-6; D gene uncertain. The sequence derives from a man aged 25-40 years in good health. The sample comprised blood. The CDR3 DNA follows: TGTGCCAGCAGTTCTCCGGGCCTCAGCTCCTATAATTCACCCCTCCACTTT. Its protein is CASSSPGLSSYNSPLHF.